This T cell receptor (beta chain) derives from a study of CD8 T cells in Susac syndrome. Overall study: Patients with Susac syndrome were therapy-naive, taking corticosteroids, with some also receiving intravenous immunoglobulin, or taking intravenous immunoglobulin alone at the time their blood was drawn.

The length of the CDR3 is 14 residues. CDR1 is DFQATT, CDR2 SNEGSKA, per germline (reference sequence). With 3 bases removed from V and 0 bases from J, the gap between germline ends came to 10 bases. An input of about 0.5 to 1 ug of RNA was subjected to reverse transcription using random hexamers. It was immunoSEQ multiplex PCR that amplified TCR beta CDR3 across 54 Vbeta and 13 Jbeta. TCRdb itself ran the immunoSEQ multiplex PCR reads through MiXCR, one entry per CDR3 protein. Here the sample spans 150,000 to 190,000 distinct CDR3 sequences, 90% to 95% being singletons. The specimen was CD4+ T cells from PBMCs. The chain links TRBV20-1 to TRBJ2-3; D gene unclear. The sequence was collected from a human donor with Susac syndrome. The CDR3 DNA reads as TGCAGTGCTAGTCAGACGGTTAGCACAGATACGCAGTATTTT. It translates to CSASQTVSTDTQYF.